Following are 28 T cell receptor beta chains from one sample sequenced in a study of control samples from healthy donors and cancer patients. Produced via immunoSEQ multiplex PCR; TCRdb's table is partial and in-frame only. The sample has about 83,000 clones, roughly 91% seen once. What was sequenced was blood. The source is a man between 50 and 59 years old in good health.

The genes are TRBV7-8 and TRBJ2-7; TRBD2 might be the D (5 bases). V was pared by 5 bases and J by 0 bases, with 11 bases between. Germline V gene sequence: CDR1 SGHVS, CDR2 FQNEAQ. This CDR3 contains 14 residues. The CDR3 loop reads CASSLDWSSYEQYF. The CDR3, as DNA: TGTGCCAGCAGCCTGGACTGGAGCTCCTACGAGCAGTACTTC.

This clone was observed a few times. The chain carries TRBV5-1 and TRBJ2-7, with D maybe TRBD1 (5 bases). V dropped 0 bases and J dropped 0 bases, with 10 bases sitting between them. CDR1 is SGHRS and CDR2 is YFSETQ in the germline V gene. The CDR3 spans 15 residues. DNA of the CDR3: TGCGCCAGCAGCTTGGAGGACATTCCCTCCTACGAGCAGTACTTC. This sequence encodes CASSLEDIPSYEQYF.

This clone turned up a few times. The V gene is TRBV30, the J gene TRBJ2-1; the D is unclear. This CDR3 comprises 15 residues. Trimming left V 4 bases short and J 0 bases short, with 13 bases between. Germline V gene lookup returns CDR1 GTSNPN and CDR2 SVGIG (reference sequence). CDR3 protein: CAWTAWGSSYNEQFF. CDR3 bases: TGTGCCTGGACAGCTTGGGGTAGCTCCTACAATGAGCAGTTCTTC.

The CDR3 coding sequence is TGTGCCAGCAGCTTGAGGGGTGGGACTGAAGCTTTCTTT. As protein: CASSLRGGTEAFF. The chain has TRBV7-9 and TRBJ1-1; maybe TRBD1 (5 bases). The V gene lost 3 bases and the J gene lost 5 bases, with 10 bases spanning the gap. The CDR3 totals 13 residues. Germline loops: CDR1 SEHNR, CDR2 FQNEAQ (reference sequence). The full variable domain, in which reference TRBV7-9 and TRBJ1-1 provide the parts outside the CDR3, is DTGVSQNPRHKITKRGQNVTFRCDPISEHNRLYWYRQTLGQGPEFLTYFQNEAQLEKSRLLSDRFSAERPKGSFSTLEIQRTEQGDSAMYLCASSLRGGTEAFFGQGTRLTVV.

This chain uses TRBV5-8 with TRBJ2-7, with D possibly being TRBD2 (5 bases). V lost 4 bases, J lost 4 bases, and 18 bases lay in between. The CDR3 consists of 15 residues. Germline CDR1 is SGHTS and CDR2 is YDEGEE. The CDR3 is CASSQLTGSGYEQYF. The DNA of the CDR3 is TGTGCCAGCAGCCAACTGACTGGGAGCGGTTACGAGCAGTACTTC.

The gene calls are TRBV12-5 and TRBJ2-1, with 7 bases that match TRBD1. The CDR3 contains 13 residues. V trimming: 5 bases; J trimming: 9 bases; junction bases outside the gene matches: 7. In germline, CDR1 is LGHNT, CDR2 FRNRAP. CDR3 in DNA: TGTGCTAGTGGTCTTAGGGGGCCAGGTGAGCAGTTCTTC. It yields the protein CASGLRGPGEQFF. Together with reference TRBV12-5 and TRBJ2-1, the CDR3 gives the full variable domain: DARVTQTPRHKVTEMGQEVTMRCQPILGHNTVFWYRQTMMQGLELLAYFRNRAPLDDSGMPKDRFSAEMPDATLATLKIQPSEPRDSAVYFCASGLRGPGEQFFGPGTRLTVL.

This chain uses TRBV7-9 with TRBJ2-2; 9 bases are shared with TRBD2. Germline V lookup: CDR1 SEHNR, CDR2 FQNEAQ (reference sequence). The V segment lost 3 bases and the J segment 1 base; nucleotides outside the gene matches: 9. The CDR3 is 18 residues long. The CDR3: CASSFSAGGHRNTGELFF. The DNA for the CDR3 is TGTGCCAGCAGCTTTTCAGCGGGGGGCCACAGGAACACCGGGGAGCTGTTTTTT.

This chain uses TRBV30 with TRBJ1-5; 8 positions match TRBD1. This CDR3 comprises 14 residues. Looked up from germline, CDR1 is GTSNPN and CDR2 is SVGIG (reference sequence). J gave up 2 bases and V 7 bases, and 7 bases lay outside the gene matches. CDR3 in amino acids: CALTTGGGNQPQHF. The DNA of the CDR3 is TGTGCCTTAACAACAGGGGGAGGCAATCAGCCCCAGCATTTT.

This chain links TRBV5-1 with TRBJ1-1, with no clear D. Trimming cost V 0 bases and J 2 bases, with 11 bases left between them. Germline CDR1 SGHRS, CDR2 YFSETQ. The CDR3 has 15 amino acids. The chain's CDR3 is CASSLDPGYNTEAFF. CDR3 nucleotide sequence: TGCGCCAGCAGCTTGGATCCGGGGTATAACACTGAAGCTTTCTTT. Filled out from reference TRBV5-1 and TRBJ1-1, the complete variable domain reads KAGVTQTPRYLIKTRGQQVTLSCSPISGHRSVSWYQQTPGQGLQFLFEYFSETQRNKGNFPGRFSGRQFSNSRSEMNVSTLELGDSALYLCASSLDPGYNTEAFFGQGTRLTVV.

The J gene is TRBJ1-2, the V gene TRBV6-5; D uncertain. CDR3 length equals 14 residues. Trimming left V 4 bases short and J 8 bases short, with 17 bases between. The V gene's germline CDR1 is MNHEY and CDR2 SVGAGI. CDR3 bases: TGTGCCAGCAGTTCCGGGCCCTTGAAGCCCGGCTACACCTTC. Amino acids: CASSSGPLKPGYTF.

This clone was counted a few times. The chain uses TRBV18 and TRBJ1-5; possible D gene TRBD1, 6 bases. This CDR3 comprises 15 residues. V lost 2 bases and J lost 6, with 14 bases in between. Germline loops: CDR1 KGHSH, CDR2 LQKENI. In DNA form, the CDR3 reads TGTGCCAGCTCACCAATCGGGGGGCGGCTTCAGCCCCAGCATTTT. Its protein product is CASSPIGGRLQPQHF.

V and J are TRBV10-2 and TRBJ2-7; possibly TRBD1 for D (6 bases). Germline values: CDR1 WSHSY, CDR2 SAAADI. V lost 4 bases and J 4 bases, leaving 14 bases between the germline ends. This CDR3 is 14 amino acids long. The CDR3 coding sequence is TGCGCCAGCAGTGGTCGGCAGGGGAGATACGAGCAGTACTTC. This gives the protein CASSGRQGRYEQYF.

J is TRBJ2-1 and V is TRBV10-2; TRBD2 matches 13 bases. Losses at the gene ends were 7 bases for V and 5 bases for J; bases not matched to a gene: 8. The length of the CDR3 is 16 residues. Germline CDR1 WSHSY, CDR2 SAAADI. CDR3 residues: CASKRGLAGNHNEQFF. CDR3 coding DNA: TGCGCCAGCAAACGGGGACTAGCGGGGAACCACAATGAGCAGTTCTTC.

This clone was counted ten times or more. The chain combines TRBV11-2 with TRBJ1-2; TRBD1 might be the D (6 bases). With 5 bases removed from V and 5 bases from J, the gap between germline ends came to 9 bases. Germline loops: CDR1 SGHAT, CDR2 FQNNGV. CDR3 length: 12 residues. DNA of the CDR3: TGTGCCAGCAGCCAGGGGAATTATGGCTACACCTTC. It is translated as CASSQGNYGYTF.

The rearrangement links TRBV7-8 to TRBJ2-7; D unresolved. The CDR3 covers 13 residues. The germline gives CDR1 SGHVS, CDR2 FQNEAQ. V shed 0 bases and J shed 3 bases, with 6 bases lying between them. CDR3 sequence (DNA): TGTGCCAGCAGCTTAGCGGGCGGCTACGAGCAGTACTTC. Protein sequence: CASSLAGGYEQYF.

As regards this clone: Sequence at one end of the junction differs from germline and may be a read error. This chain joins TRBV12-3 or TRBV12-4 and TRBJ1-5; D is ambiguous. This CDR3 spans 12 amino acids. The CDR3 nucleotides read TGTGCCAGCAGCTTAGGCAATCAGCCCCAGCATTTT. Translating it yields CASSLGNQPQHF.

The chain uses TRBV7-9 and TRBJ1-1; D is undetermined. Trimming stripped 3 bases from V and 2 bases from J, with 10 bases between. Germline V gene data show CDR1 as SEHNR and CDR2 as FQNEAQ (reference sequence). The CDR3 consists of 14 residues. The CDR3 is CASSFGRTNTEAFF. The CDR3 bases are TGTGCCAGCAGCTTTGGACGGACCAACACTGAAGCTTTCTTT.

The J gene is TRBJ1-5, the V gene TRBV12-5; 8 bases are a match to TRBD1. V was clipped by 0 bases and J by 2 bases; unmatched bases: 9. The CDR3 consists of 18 residues. Germline V gene sequence: CDR1 LGHNT, CDR2 FRNRAP. The CDR3 spells CASGLVQGGLGGNQPQHF. The CDR3 coding sequence is TGTGCTAGTGGTTTGGTACAGGGGGGATTGGGTGGCAATCAGCCCCAGCATTTT.

The rearrangement uses TRBV12-3 or TRBV12-4 and TRBJ1-1; weak D call: TRBD1 (5 bases). CDR3 length: 12 residues. The V gene lost 1 base and the J gene lost 9 bases, with 9 bases spanning the gap. CDR3 coding DNA: TGTGCCAGCAGTTTAGGACAGCCGAAAGCTTTCTTT. Translated, it gives CASSLGQPKAFF.

The chain uses TRBV9 and TRBJ2-2; D perhaps matches TRBD2 (6 bases). Trimming shortened V by 0 bases and J by 6 bases, and 9 bases separated the two germline ends. Germline values: CDR1 SGDLS, CDR2 YYNGEE. CDR3 length equals 14 residues. The CDR3 loop reads CASSVVGRSGELFF. The CDR3 DNA sequence: TGTGCCAGCAGCGTAGTGGGGAGGTCCGGGGAGCTGTTTTTT. Together with reference TRBV9 and TRBJ2-2, the CDR3 gives the full variable domain: DSGVTQTPKHLITATGQRVTLRCSPRSGDLSVYWYQQSLDQGLQFLIQYYNGEERAKGNILERFSAQQFPDLHSELNLSSLELGDSALYFCASSVVGRSGELFFGEGSRLTVL.

This chain uses TRBV19 with TRBJ1-4; the match to TRBD1 covers 7 bases. Per the germline V gene, CDR1 is LNHDA and CDR2 is SQIVND (reference sequence). The CDR3 runs to 15 residues. J gave up 4 bases and V 3 bases, and 5 bases lay outside the gene matches. CDR3 loop: CASSMRDSYNEKLFF. The DNA for the CDR3 is TGTGCCAGTAGTATGAGGGACAGCTATAATGAAAAACTGTTTTTT.

This rearrangement joins TRBV9 to TRBJ1-6; D may be TRBD1 (5 bases). Germline V gene sequence: CDR1 SGDLS, CDR2 YYNGEE. The CDR3 totals 15 residues. Trimming shortened V by 3 bases and J by 7 bases, and 14 bases separated the two germline ends. CDR3 DNA sequence: TGTGCCAGCAGCGCTCAGGGAGTCGAGAATTCACCCCTCCACTTT. It codes for CASSAQGVENSPLHF.

The V gene is TRBV29-1, the J gene TRBJ1-2; 8 bases are a match to TRBD1. V dropped 3 bases and J dropped 4; count of bases not matched to a gene: 10. Germline lookup yields CDR1 SQVTM and CDR2 ANQGSEA. The CDR3 loop spans 15 amino acids. The CDR3 region is CSVEEPRGQAYGYTF. The CDR3 coding sequence is TGCAGCGTTGAGGAGCCCAGGGGACAGGCCTATGGCTACACCTTC.

This sequence joins TRBV9 and TRBJ2-5; D remains unclear. CDR1 is SGDLS, CDR2 YYNGEE, per germline. V lost 7 bases and J 5 bases, leaving 15 bases between the germline ends. This CDR3 comprises 13 residues. CDR3 sequence (DNA): TGTGCCAGCGGAACACCGGAGTTGGAGACCCAGTACTTC. It encodes CASGTPELETQYF.

The V call is TRBV24-1, the J call TRBJ2-1, with D perhaps given as TRBD1 or TRBD2 (5 bases each). The CDR3 totals 14 residues. Per the germline V gene, CDR1 is KGHDR and CDR2 is SFDVKD. Trimming shortened V by 5 bases and J by 1 base, and 8 bases separated the two germline ends. CDR3 sequence (DNA): TGTGCCACCAGTGGGGGCGGGTCCTACAATGAGCAGTTCTTC. Encoded protein: CATSGGGSYNEQFF.

This chain uses TRBV24-1 with TRBJ2-5; 8 bases agree with TRBD2. Germline CDR1 reads KGHDR; CDR2 reads SFDVKD. The CDR3 spans 14 residues. V trimming: 7 bases; J trimming: 1 base; junction bases outside the gene matches: 4. CDR3 DNA sequence: TGTGCCACCAGCGACGGGGGGGTCCAAGAGACCCAGTACTTC. It translates to CATSDGGVQETQYF.

The chain combines TRBV10-3 with TRBJ1-1; 10 bases agree with TRBD1. Unmatched junction bases numbered 7, after V lost 10 bases and J lost 2 bases. The CDR3 runs 14 residues. Germline V gene lookup returns CDR1 ENHRY and CDR2 SYGVKD. The CDR3, as DNA: TGTGCCACCACCGGGACAGGGGCCAACACTGAAGCTTTCTTT. As protein: CATTGTGANTEAFF.

V and J are TRBV27 and TRBJ2-6, with D unclear. The germline gives CDR1 MNHEY, CDR2 SMNVEV (reference sequence). The CDR3 sequence is 14 residues long. The V end lost 5 bases, the J end lost 5 bases, and 10 bases lay between the germline ends. Here the CDR3 DNA reads TGTGCCAGCAGTCCCGCCGGTTGGGCCAACGTCCTGACTTTC. It encodes CASSPAGWANVLTF.